One and the same sample provided the 20 T cell receptor beta chains below, sequenced in a study of T cells in localized non-small cell lung cancer. Libraries were prepared by immunoSEQ multiplex PCR; TCRdb keeps only in-frame clonotypes and omits some of them. The data show some 3,000 clones, about 27% seen once. The sequencing here drew on normal lung tissue next to the tumor, taken before any cancer treatment. The receptors shown here come from a female donor aged 60 or older with stage I squamous cell lung carcinoma.

This clone rates as medium-sized (0.01 to 0.1%). This rearrangement joins TRBV6-8 to TRBJ1-5, with TRBD1 as a possible D gene (5 bases). This CDR3 spans 15 amino acids. Germline loops: CDR1 MNHGY, CDR2 SAAAGT. V was pared by 5 bases and J by 0 bases, with 11 bases between. The CDR3 DNA is TGTGCCAGCAGTGTTTTCGACAGTAGCAATCAGCCCCAGCATTTT. Translating gives CASSVFDSSNQPQHF.

V and J are TRBV19 and TRBJ2-7, with 10 bases that match TRBD1. Trimming at V came to 1 base and at J to 6 bases, leaving 6 bases not matched to a gene. The CDR3 runs 15 residues. Germline CDR1 reads LNHDA; CDR2 reads SQIVND (reference sequence). The CDR3 nucleotides read TGTGCCAGTAGTATAGGGCGACAGGGGGCCTTCGAGCAGTACTTC. It is translated as CASSIGRQGAFEQYF.

This rearrangement joins TRBV28 to TRBJ2-3, with 7 positions matching TRBD2. Germline V gene lookup returns CDR1 MDHEN and CDR2 SYDVKM. The V gene end was trimmed by 5 bases and the J gene end by 0 bases; junction bases not matched to a gene: 11. The CDR3 totals 17 residues. The CDR3 sequence: CASSPTGRRTSTDTQYF. The CDR3 DNA sequence: TGTGCCAGCAGTCCGACCGGGAGGAGAACTAGCACAGATACGCAGTATTTT. The full variable domain, completed using reference TRBV28 and TRBJ2-3, is DVKVTQSSRYLVKRTGEKVFLECVQDMDHENMFWYRQDPGLGLRLIYFSYDVKMKEKGDIPEGYSVSREKKERFSLILESASTNQTSMYLCASSPTGRRTSTDTQYFGPGTRLTVL.

This chain uses TRBV11-1 with TRBJ1-2; no clear D gene. The germline CDR1 and CDR2 sequences are SGHAT and FQDESV (reference sequence). With 2 bases removed from V and 0 bases from J, the gap between germline ends came to 7 bases. The length of the CDR3 is 14 residues. In nucleotides, the CDR3 is TGTGCCAGCAGCTTACGGGAAACTAACTATGGCTACACCTTC. The encoded protein is CASSLRETNYGYTF.

The J gene is TRBJ1-2, the V gene TRBV6-8; the match to TRBD1 covers 9 bases. After removal of 10 bases from V and 7 bases from J, the junction contained 16 bases not matched to a gene. The CDR3 has 15 amino acids. Germline V gene lookup returns CDR1 MNHGY and CDR2 SAAAGT. CDR3 bases: TGTGCCACGGCTGGAGAAGCCGGGACAGGGTTTGGCTACACCTTC. This translates into CATAGEAGTGFGYTF.

By share, this clone ranks as medium-sized. This chain connects TRBV6-8 to TRBJ2-7; unclear D gene. Germline CDR1 is MNHGY and CDR2 is SAAAGT. The CDR3 contains 17 residues. V lost 3 bases and J 5 bases, leaving 23 bases between the germline ends. CDR3 nucleotides: TGTGCCAGCAGTTATTATGAAGTCGCAGGCCCGACGAACGAGCAGTACTTC. The encoded protein is CASSYYEVAGPTNEQYF.

This clone has more than one count but fewer than ten. The V call is TRBV6-8, the J call TRBJ2-7; TRBD2 matches 11 bases. This CDR3 has 14 residues. Trimming took 7 bases from V and 5 from J; bases not matched to a gene: 7. Germline assignment: CDR1 MNHGY and CDR2 SAAAGT. The CDR3 DNA reads as TGTGCCAGCACTGTAGCGGGAGGGCAAGACGAGCAGTACTTC. This translates into CASTVAGGQDEQYF.

This chain uses TRBV6-8 with TRBJ2-7; 7 bases are shared with TRBD2. Germline values: CDR1 MNHGY, CDR2 SAAAGT. V lost 2 bases, J lost 1 base, and 8 bases stayed unmatched. The CDR3 contains 16 residues. The chain's CDR3 is CASSYTGTTFSYEQYF. The DNA for the CDR3 is TGTGCCAGCAGTTACACCGGGACTACCTTTTCCTACGAGCAGTACTTC.

The chain employs TRBV11-3 and TRBJ2-1; TRBD2 might be the D (5 bases). This CDR3 is built from 14 residues. V gave up 5 bases and J gave up 9 bases, with 17 bases separating them. Germline CDR1 SGHNT, CDR2 YENEEA. The CDR3 spells CASSPTSLGSEQFF. CDR3 sequence (DNA): TGTGCCAGCAGCCCAACTAGTCTGGGTAGTGAGCAGTTCTTC.

The chain recombines TRBV11-3 with TRBJ1-5, with D unclear. Germline V gene lookup returns CDR1 SGHNT and CDR2 YENEEA. V was cut by 1 base and J by 3 bases, with 7 bases left in between. The CDR3 has 14 amino acids. CDR3 sequence (DNA): TGTGCCAGCAGCTTAGGCCGGAACAATCAGCCCCAGCATTTT. It is translated as CASSLGRNNQPQHF.

The chain uses TRBV5-1 and TRBJ2-3; D unresolved. CDR1 is SGHRS and CDR2 is YFSETQ in the germline V gene. The length of the CDR3 is 14 residues. V lost 5 bases and J lost 3, with 13 bases in between. The CDR3, as DNA: TGCGCCAGCAGACGATCTGGGGAAACAGATACGCAGTATTTT. Its translation is CASRRSGETDTQYF.

The CDR3 loop is CASSSGFPSNQPQHF. For the CDR3, the DNA is TGTGCCAGCAGTTCTGGATTTCCTAGCAATCAGCCCCAGCATTTT. The chain has TRBV28 and TRBJ1-5; no clear D gene. The CDR3 covers 15 residues. The germline CDR1 and CDR2 sequences are MDHEN and SYDVKM. Trimming took 4 bases from V and 0 from J, leaving 10 bases between them.

V usage is TRBV6-8 and J usage is TRBJ1-5, with a weak D call TRBD1 (5 bases). Germline values: CDR1 MNHGY, CDR2 SAAAGT. The CDR3 loop spans 13 amino acids. Trimming pared 6 bases from V and 1 base from J, leaving 7 bases between. CDR3 in amino acids: CASRGGSNQPQHF. CDR3 in DNA: TGTGCCAGCAGGGGGGGAAGCAATCAGCCCCAGCATTTT.

V is TRBV10-2 and J is TRBJ2-7, with 9 nucleotides matching TRBD1. Germline loops: CDR1 WSHSY, CDR2 SAAADI. The CDR3 has 16 amino acids. J was trimmed by 5 bases and V by 0 bases; bases with no gene match: 8. The CDR3: CASSESTLQGANEQYF. CDR3 DNA sequence: TGCGCCAGCAGTGAGTCGACTCTACAGGGGGCCAACGAGCAGTACTTC.

The chain combines TRBV11-3 with TRBJ1-3; D might be TRBD1 (5 bases). V shed 3 bases and J shed 0 bases, with 12 bases lying between them. The CDR3 is 16 residues long. CDR1 and CDR2 (germline): SGHNT, YENEEA. The CDR3, as DNA: TGTGCCAGCAGCTTGGGACTTTCCAGCTCTGGAAACACCATATATTTT. Its translation is CASSLGLSSSGNTIYF.

V usage is TRBV29-1 and J usage is TRBJ2-5, with 7 nucleotides matching TRBD2. The germline V gene has CDR1 SQVTM and CDR2 ANQGSEA. The CDR3 covers 13 residues. V was pared by 3 bases and J by 2 bases, with 3 bases of the junction left unmatched. The CDR3 coding sequence is TGCAGCGTTGATAGGGAGGGGCAAGAGACCCAGTACTTC. Translated: CSVDREGQETQYF.

The rearrangement links TRBV19 to TRBJ1-5; TRBD1 is a possible D gene (5 bases). Trimming shortened V by 3 bases and J by 5 bases, and 11 bases separated the two germline ends. From germline, CDR1 is LNHDA and CDR2 SQIVND (reference sequence). This CDR3 comprises 14 residues. The CDR3 DNA follows: TGTGCCAGTAGTATTTGGAGGGGTGATCAGCCCCAGCATTTT. Its translation is CASSIWRGDQPQHF.

J is TRBJ2-7 and V is TRBV14; a possible D gene is TRBD1 (6 bases). This CDR3 has 15 residues. Trimming stripped 3 bases from V and 3 bases from J, with 15 bases between. From germline, CDR1 is SGHDN and CDR2 FVKESK. This CDR3 reads CASSHWTVQGYEQYF. The CDR3 nucleotides read TGTGCCAGCAGCCATTGGACAGTTCAGGGCTACGAGCAGTACTTC.

The chain has TRBV28 and TRBJ2-6; TRBD1 aligns across 8 bases. V lost 2 bases to trimming and J lost 2 bases; unmatched junction nucleotides: 2. The germline V gene encodes CDR1 MDHEN and CDR2 SYDVKM. This CDR3 comprises 16 residues. The CDR3 sequence: CASSLPGGAGANVLTF. The CDR3 DNA follows: TGTGCCAGCAGTTTACCAGGGGGCGCTGGGGCCAACGTCCTGACTTTC.

This clone has just a few counts. The gene calls are TRBV28 and TRBJ2-3; TRBD2 agrees at 11 bases. The CDR3 spans 17 residues. The junction had 6 bases not matched to a gene; V was cut back by 3 bases and J by 1 base. Germline-derived CDR1 and CDR2 are MDHEN and SYDVKM. In nucleotides, the CDR3 is TGTGCCAGCAGTTTCACTACTAGCGGGGGTGGCACAGATACGCAGTATTTT. Translated, it gives CASSFTTSGGGTDTQYF.